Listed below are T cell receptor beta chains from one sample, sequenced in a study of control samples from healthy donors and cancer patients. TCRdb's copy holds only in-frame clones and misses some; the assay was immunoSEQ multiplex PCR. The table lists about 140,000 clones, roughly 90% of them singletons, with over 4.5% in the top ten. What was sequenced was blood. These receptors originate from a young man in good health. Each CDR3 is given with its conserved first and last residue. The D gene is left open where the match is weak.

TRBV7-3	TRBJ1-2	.	CASSDPGNYGYTF
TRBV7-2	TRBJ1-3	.	CASSLGSIGNTIYF
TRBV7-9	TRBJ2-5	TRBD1	CASSNNDRGEQETQYF
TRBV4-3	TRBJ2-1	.	CASRSPWGNEQFF
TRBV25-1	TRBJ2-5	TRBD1	CASNRGGSETQYF
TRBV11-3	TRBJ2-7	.	CASSPPSSTYEQYF
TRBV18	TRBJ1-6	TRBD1	CASSPMGQGNNSPLHF
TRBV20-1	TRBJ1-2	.	CSARVNYGYTF
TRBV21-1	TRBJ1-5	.	CASSKAGSTSNQPQHF
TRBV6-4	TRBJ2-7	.	CASSDPVGHSEQYF
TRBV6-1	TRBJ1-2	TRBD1	CASSETGDRGYTF
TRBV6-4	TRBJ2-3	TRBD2	CASSDSAGGPDTQYF
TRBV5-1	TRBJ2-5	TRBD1	CASRSHPQGAAETQYF
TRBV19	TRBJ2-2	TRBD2	CASTPRGTSSGELFF
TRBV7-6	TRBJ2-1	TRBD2	CASSLWTSGGDEQFF
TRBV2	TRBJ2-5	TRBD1	CASSEHRGQETQYF
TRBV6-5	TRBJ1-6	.	CASNPTGMNSPLHF
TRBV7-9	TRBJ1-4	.	CASSLSEPGGRDLFF
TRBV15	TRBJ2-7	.	CATSRFPGYTYEQYF
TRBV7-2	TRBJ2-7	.	CASSLVGRPSYEQYF
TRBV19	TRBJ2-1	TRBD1	CASSIAGQTKYNEQFF
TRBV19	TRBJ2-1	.	CASSIVSLGGNEQFF
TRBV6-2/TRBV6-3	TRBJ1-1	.	CASSYGWTEAFF
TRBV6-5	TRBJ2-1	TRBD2	CASSLAGKPYNEQFF
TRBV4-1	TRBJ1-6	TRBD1	CASSQLTGSTPLHF